This TCR beta chain was sequenced for a study of cytomegalovirus exposure and HLA in healthy donors. Overall study results and limits: Altogether, more than 150 TCR beta chains were recorded as cytomegalovirus-associated. CMV serostatus was the only immune exposure information that was available.

CDR1 and CDR2 from the germline V gene are DFQATT and SNEGSKA (reference sequence). The CDR3 extends over 11 amino acids. The V end was cut by 0 bases, the J end by 8 bases, with 5 bases between. It was with 60 Vbeta and 13 Jbeta primers that the PCR ran. Profiled with immunoSEQ multiplex PCR; TCRdb holds only in-frame clones, not every one. The data show hundreds of thousands of clones, approximately 80% seen once. In regard to this clone: Antigen specificity is unknown.

This clonotype originated in a boy aged 2 to 9 in good health and CMV-seronegative. V is TRBV20-1 and J is TRBJ2-1; D call uncertain. The sequenced material came from PBMCs. The CDR3 nucleotides read TGCAGTGCTAGAGATTCGTATGAGCAGTTCTTC. Its translation: CSARDSYEQFF.